One and the same sample provided the 13 T cell receptor beta chains below, sequenced in a study of CD8+ T cells in alopecia areata. Sequencing relied on a cDNA template that was reverse transcribed from extracted RNA. Clones were sequenced by immunoSEQ multiplex PCR, and TCRdb holds only the in-frame ones, with some missing. The sample records about 150,000 clones, about three fifths being singletons. The sequencing here drew on CD4+ T cells sorted from blood, taken at week 0. Receptor source: a human donor with alopecia areata.

This clone turned up a few times. The chain joins TRBV29-1 to TRBJ2-2; D is perhaps TRBD1 (5 bases). Trimming took off 6 bases at V and 0 bases at J, with 11 bases between the two ends. CDR1 and CDR2 (germline): SQVTM, ANQGSEA. The CDR3 has 14 amino acids. CDR3 in amino acids: CSVAQQANTGELFF. In nucleotides, the CDR3 is TGCAGCGTGGCCCAACAGGCGAACACCGGGGAGCTGTTTTTT.

This rearrangement joins TRBV5-1 to TRBJ1-6; no clear D. The CDR3 consists of 14 residues. The germline V gene has CDR1 SGHRS and CDR2 YFSETQ. V lost 4 bases and J lost 6, with 11 bases in between. The CDR3 spells CASSPGNPNSPLHF. CDR3 in DNA: TGCGCCAGCAGCCCAGGAAATCCTAATTCACCCCTCCACTTT.

This clone appeared once. This sequence joins TRBV10-2 and TRBJ1-1; TRBD1 matches at 7 bases. J lost 7 bases, V lost 6 bases, and 2 bases had no gene match. Germline V lookup: CDR1 WSHSY, CDR2 SAAADI. There are 11 residues in the CDR3. This CDR3 is CASRQGNEAFF. The CDR3 coding sequence is TGCGCCAGCAGACAGGGGAATGAAGCTTTCTTT.

The gene calls are TRBV5-6 and TRBJ2-3; 8 positions agree with TRBD1. CDR1 is SGHDT and CDR2 is YYEEEE in the germline V gene. The CDR3 runs 15 residues. Trimming took 4 bases from V and 0 from J; bases not matched to a gene: 4. The CDR3 DNA is TGTGCCAGCAGCCCAGGGACAGGTAGCACAGATACGCAGTATTTT. This sequence encodes CASSPGTGSTDTQYF.

This clone has more than one count but fewer than ten. The chain is built from TRBV29-1 and TRBJ1-1, with TRBD1 matching over 8 bases. Trimming took 5 bases from V and 1 from J; bases not matched to a gene: 3. Germline CDR1 SQVTM, CDR2 ANQGSEA. The length of the CDR3 is 13 residues. The CDR3 spells CSVRTGTNTEAFF. Here the CDR3 DNA reads TGCAGCGTTCGGACAGGGACGAACACTGAAGCTTTCTTT.

The rearrangement uses TRBV6-1 and TRBJ1-1; the D is unclear. From germline, CDR1 is MNHNS and CDR2 SASEGT. The V end lost 7 bases, the J end lost 0 bases, and 12 bases lay between the germline ends. The CDR3 runs 14 residues. The CDR3 coding sequence is TGTGCCAGCACGGACCGGATCATGAACACTGAAGCTTTCTTT. As protein: CASTDRIMNTEAFF.

V usage is TRBV5-1 and J usage is TRBJ1-1; no reliable D call. This CDR3 region has 13 residues. The germline gives CDR1 SGHRS, CDR2 YFSETQ. The V and J ends lost 1 base and 1 base respectively, with 5 bases between them. For the CDR3, the DNA is TGCGCCAGCAGCTTGACAGAGAACACTGAAGCTTTCTTT. Its protein product is CASSLTENTEAFF. Using reference TRBV5-1 and TRBJ1-1 for the parts outside the CDR3, the full variable domain is KAGVTQTPRYLIKTRGQQVTLSCSPISGHRSVSWYQQTPGQGLQFLFEYFSETQRNKGNFPGRFSGRQFSNSRSEMNVSTLELGDSALYLCASSLTENTEAFFGQGTRLTVV.

The rearrangement uses TRBV15 and TRBJ2-7; D may be TRBD1 (6 bases). The V and J ends lost 3 bases and 2 bases respectively, with 17 bases between them. The germline gives CDR1 LNHNV, CDR2 YYDKDF (reference sequence). The CDR3 covers 16 residues. The CDR3: CATSRGAGGPTYEQYF. The DNA of the CDR3 is TGTGCCACCAGCAGGGGGGCTGGGGGTCCCACCTACGAGCAGTACTTC.

The rearrangement joins TRBV29-1 to TRBJ1-1; possibly TRBD1 for D (5 bases). In germline, CDR1 is SQVTM, CDR2 ANQGSEA. There are 12 residues in the CDR3. Trimming removed 6 bases at V and 4 bases at J, with 12 bases between. The CDR3 here is CSVSGLATEAFF. DNA for the CDR3: TGCAGCGTATCAGGGTTGGCCACTGAAGCTTTCTTT.

As regards this clone: Different DNA sequences within this sample yield the same CDR3. The chain carries TRBV4-2 and TRBJ2-5; 10 nucleotides agree with TRBD2. The V segment lost 3 bases and the J segment 1 base; nucleotides outside the gene matches: 2. Germline CDR1 reads LGHNA; CDR2 reads YNFKEQ. The length of the CDR3 is 15 residues. CDR3 nucleotide sequence: TGTGCCAGCAGCCAGGAGCGGGGGGGCCAAGAGACCCAGTACTTC. Residues: CASSQERGGQETQYF.

V is TRBV30 and J is TRBJ2-7; D tentatively fits TRBD1 or TRBD2 (5 bases each). The CDR3 is made up of 14 amino acids. Looked up from germline, CDR1 is GTSNPN and CDR2 is SVGIG (reference sequence). V was cut by 3 bases and J by 7 bases, with 19 bases left in between. DNA of the CDR3: TGTGCCTGGAGCCGGGGAACAGGAGGTAGAGAGCAGTACTTC. Residues: CAWSRGTGGREQYF.

This clone occurred a few times. Other DNA sequences in the sample encode the same CDR3. This CDR3 reads CASSLVTGEGGYTF. As DNA, the CDR3 is TGCGCCAGCAGCTTGGTGACAGGGGAGGGCGGCTACACCTTC. The V gene is TRBV5-1, the J gene TRBJ1-2; 8 bases agree with TRBD1. The CDR3 loop spans 14 amino acids. Germline values: CDR1 SGHRS, CDR2 YFSETQ. The V segment lost 0 bases and the J segment 8 bases; nucleotides outside the gene matches: 6.

This chain links TRBV29-1 with TRBJ1-1; D is possibly TRBD1 (5 bases). The CDR3 consists of 12 residues. Per the germline V gene, CDR1 is SQVTM and CDR2 is ANQGSEA. Trimming took 5 bases from V and 8 from J, leaving 15 bases between them. The CDR3 spells CSVSGWGAEAFF. DNA for the CDR3: TGCAGCGTTTCGGGTTGGGGCGCAGAAGCTTTCTTT.